Ten or more counts support the clone carrying this TCR beta chain. MiXCR was run by TCRdb on the 5' RACE reads, yielding one entry per CDR3 protein. The table lists around 57,000 distinct CDR3 sequences, 25% to 35% of them singletons. V was trimmed by 3 bases and J by 0 bases, leaving 0 bases between them. From germline, CDR1 is SGHVS and CDR2 FNYEAQ. The CDR3 runs 13 residues. The chain combines TRBV7-6 with TRBJ2-6; D remains unclear. Sample: tumor-infiltrating memory CD4+ T cells sorted from the breast tumor. Subset given: memory CD4+ T cells, CD4+CD45RO+CD25-. The sequence came from a female donor with breast cancer. CDR3 nucleotide sequence: TGTGCCAGCAGCTTCTCTGGGGCCAACGTCCTGACTTTC. It yields the protein CASSFSGANVLTF.